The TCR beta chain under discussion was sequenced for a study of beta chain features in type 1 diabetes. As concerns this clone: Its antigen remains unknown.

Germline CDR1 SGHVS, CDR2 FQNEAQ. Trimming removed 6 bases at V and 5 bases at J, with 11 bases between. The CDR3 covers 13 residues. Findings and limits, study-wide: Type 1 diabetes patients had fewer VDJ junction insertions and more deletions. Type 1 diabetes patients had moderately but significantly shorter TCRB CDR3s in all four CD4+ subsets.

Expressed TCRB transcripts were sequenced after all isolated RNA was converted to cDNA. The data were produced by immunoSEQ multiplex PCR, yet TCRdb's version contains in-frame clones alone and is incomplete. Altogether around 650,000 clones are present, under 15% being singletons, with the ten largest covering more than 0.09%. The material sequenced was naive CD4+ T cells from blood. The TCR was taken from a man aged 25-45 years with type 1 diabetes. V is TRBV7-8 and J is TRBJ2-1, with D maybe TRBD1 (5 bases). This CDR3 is CASRAGHNNEQFF. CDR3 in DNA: TGTGCCAGCAGGGCAGGGCACAACAATGAGCAGTTCTTC.